This TCR beta chain was recovered during a study of blood T cell repertoires in COVID-19. In the authors' workflow: Amplification of reference gene primers was used by the study to estimate nucleated cell counts. Sequenced by immunoSEQ multiplex PCR; TCRdb stores in-frame clones only, minus some. V and J calls and clone size are those listed in that table; D and trimming were worked out from the DNA. The data show under 250,000 clones, with about 86% seen just once and 4% to 5.5% held by the top ten. Germline CDR1 is LNHDA and CDR2 is SQIVND (reference sequence). Trimming cost V 1 base and J 8 bases, with 14 bases left between them. The CDR3 extends over 14 amino acids.

The sample comprised peripheral blood. This chain joins TRBV19 and TRBJ1-1; a possible D gene is TRBD1 (5 bases). The TCR originated in a man in his fifties with active or convalescent COVID-19. CDR3 residues: CASSIGRGPAEAFF. CDR3 in DNA: TGTGCCAGTAGTATAGGGAGGGGACCCGCGGAAGCTTTCTTT.